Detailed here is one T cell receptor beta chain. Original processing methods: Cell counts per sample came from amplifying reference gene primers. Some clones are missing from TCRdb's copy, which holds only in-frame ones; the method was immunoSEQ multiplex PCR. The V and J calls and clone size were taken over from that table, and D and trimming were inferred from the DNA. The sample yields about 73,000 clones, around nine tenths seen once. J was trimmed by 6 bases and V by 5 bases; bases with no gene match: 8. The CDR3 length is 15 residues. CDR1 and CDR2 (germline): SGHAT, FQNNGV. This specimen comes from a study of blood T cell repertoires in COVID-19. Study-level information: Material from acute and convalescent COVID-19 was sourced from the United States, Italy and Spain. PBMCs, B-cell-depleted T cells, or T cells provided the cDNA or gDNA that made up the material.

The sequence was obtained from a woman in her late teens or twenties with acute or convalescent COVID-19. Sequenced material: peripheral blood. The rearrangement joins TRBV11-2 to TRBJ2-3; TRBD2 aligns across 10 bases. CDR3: CASSTLSGRKDTQYF. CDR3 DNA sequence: TGTGCCAGCAGCACTCTTAGCGGGAGGAAGGATACGCAGTATTTT.